These 21 T cell receptor beta chains share one sample of origin, sequenced in a study of T cell responses to AZD1222 COVID-19 vaccine. Sequenced by immunoSEQ multiplex PCR; TCRdb stores in-frame clones only, minus some. The table has about 120,000 clones, 92% seen once. Sample: peripheral blood, taken on day 0 of AZD1222 vaccination. Receptors originate from an adult in good health.

The chain has TRBV3-1 (or the pseudogene TRBV3-2) and TRBJ1-2; D is uncertain. The CDR3 sequence is 14 residues long. The germline V gene encodes CDR1 LGHDT and CDR2 YNNKEL (reference sequence). The V and J ends lost 1 base and 8 bases respectively, with 14 bases between them. CDR3 in amino acids: CASSQGGSAGGYTF. The DNA for the CDR3 is TGTGCCAGCAGCCAAGGCGGATCCGCGGGGGGCTACACCTTC.

The chain has TRBV13 and TRBJ1-1, with D unclear. The CDR3 runs 11 residues. Germline V gives CDR1 PRHDT, CDR2 FYEKMQ (reference sequence). The ends were cut back, 7 bases at V and 3 bases at J, with 6 bases in the middle. CDR3 loop: CASMVHTEAFF. In nucleotides, the CDR3 is TGTGCCAGCATGGTTCACACTGAAGCTTTCTTT.

CDR3 sequence reads: CASSETLAGDTQYF. As DNA, the CDR3 is TGTGCCAGCAGTGAAACACTAGCGGGAGATACGCAGTATTTT. The chain has TRBV6-1 and TRBJ2-3; 9 bases fit TRBD2. Germline assignment: CDR1 MNHNS and CDR2 SASEGT. V gave up 2 bases and J gave up 5 bases; unmatched junction bases: 2. This CDR3 is 14 amino acids long.

The V call is TRBV5-1, the J call TRBJ2-7; 8 positions match TRBD1. The J segment lost 6 bases and the V segment lost 4 bases, leaving 3 bases of the junction unmatched. Germline CDR1 is SGHRS and CDR2 is YFSETQ. CDR3 size: 12 residues. The CDR3 DNA sequence: TGCGCCAGCAGCACCGACAGGGGCGAGCAGTACTTC. It specifies CASSTDRGEQYF.

This clone was detected once. The J gene is TRBJ1-5, the V gene TRBV10-3; D is uncertain. The CDR3 totals 13 residues. Germline lookup yields CDR1 ENHRY and CDR2 SYGVKD. Trimming cost V 6 bases and J 7 bases, with 13 bases left between them. As DNA, the CDR3 is TGTGCCATCAGAGGAGAGCGGGAACAGCCCCAGCATTTT. This translates into CAIRGEREQPQHF.

The V call is TRBV4-1, the J call TRBJ1-2; D uncertain. CDR3 length: 15 amino acids. V was pared by 0 bases and J by 0 bases, with 8 bases between. Germline V gene lookup returns CDR1 MGHRA and CDR2 YSYEKL. CDR3 in amino acids: CASSQDRNTNYGYTF. CDR3 sequence (DNA): TGCGCCAGCAGCCAAGATCGAAACACTAACTATGGCTACACCTTC.

This sequence joins TRBV6-1 and TRBJ1-5; D remains unclear. CDR3 length: 15 amino acids. The germline CDR1 and CDR2 sequences are MNHNS and SASEGT. The V gene lost 3 bases and the J gene lost 1 base, with 10 bases spanning the gap. The CDR3 region has the DNA TGTGCCAGCAGTGATAACAGATTAAGCAATCAGCCCCAGCATTTT. This gives the protein CASSDNRLSNQPQHF.

The genes are TRBV18 and TRBJ2-2; TRBD2 might be the D (5 bases). The ends were cut back, 6 bases at V and 2 bases at J, with 13 bases in the middle. CDR3 length: 15 residues. Germline V gives CDR1 KGHSH, CDR2 LQKENI. CDR3 nucleotide sequence: TGTGCCAGCTCCCACGGGGTCAGCAACACCGGGGAGCTGTTTTTT. Protein product: CASSHGVSNTGELFF.

The genes are TRBV28 and TRBJ1-1; 9 positions agree with TRBD1. The trim removed 6 bases at V and 6 bases at J, leaving 8 bases unmatched. CDR1 and CDR2 (germline): MDHEN, SYDVKM. CDR3 length: 14 residues. DNA of the CDR3: TGTGCCAGCAGAGAGACAGGGGGGGTGGCTGAAGCTTTCTTT. Encoded protein: CASRETGGVAEAFF.

This clone was recorded only once. This chain connects TRBV5-1 to TRBJ1-5; TRBD1 is a possible D gene (5 bases). In germline, CDR1 is SGHRS, CDR2 YFSETQ. This CDR3 comprises 15 residues. Trimming pared 4 bases from V and 0 bases from J, leaving 11 bases between. CDR3 nucleotides: TGCGCCAGCAGCACGGGACTCAATAGCAATCAGCCCCAGCATTTT. The encoded protein is CASSTGLNSNQPQHF. Complete variable domain (other parts from reference TRBV5-1 and TRBJ1-5): KAGVTQTPRYLIKTRGQQVTLSCSPISGHRSVSWYQQTPGQGLQFLFEYFSETQRNKGNFPGRFSGRQFSNSRSEMNVSTLELGDSALYLCASSTGLNSNQPQHFGDGTRLSIL.

The CDR3 here is CASSPLNSPLHF. CDR3 in DNA: TGTGCCAGCAGCCCCCTTAATTCACCCCTCCACTTT. V gene TRBV6-5 combines with J gene TRBJ1-6; D gene ambiguous. Trimming took 6 bases from V and 6 from J, leaving 6 bases between them. CDR1 is MNHEY and CDR2 is SVGAGI in the germline V gene. The CDR3 is made up of 12 amino acids.

In DNA, the CDR3 is TGTGCCAGCAGCAAGGACAGGGCCGGGTCACCCCTCCACTTT. As protein: CASSKDRAGSPLHF. V is TRBV9 and J is TRBJ1-6; 8 bases agree with TRBD1. The CDR3 runs 14 residues. V lost 4 bases and J lost 10; bases outside the gene matches: 7. The germline V gene encodes CDR1 SGDLS and CDR2 YYNGEE.

The chain carries TRBV5-1 and TRBJ1-1; 9 bases agree with TRBD1. The length of the CDR3 is 14 residues. Losses at the gene ends were 7 bases for V and 3 bases for J; bases not matched to a gene: 7. The germline gives CDR1 SGHRS, CDR2 YFSETQ. The CDR3 DNA reads as TGCGCCAGCGGCCGGGACAGGGAGGACACTGAAGCTTTCTTT. Its protein is CASGRDREDTEAFF.

The rearrangement uses TRBV4-1 and TRBJ2-7; 8 bases line up with TRBD2. The CDR3 length is 17 residues. After removal of 1 base from V and 1 base from J, the junction contained 9 bases not matched to a gene. Germline V gene data show CDR1 as MGHRA and CDR2 as YSYEKL. CDR3 nucleotides: TGCGCCAGCAGCCAAGGTTACGCGGGGGGCTATTCCTACGAGCAGTACTTC. Translating it yields CASSQGYAGGYSYEQYF.

This rearrangement joins TRBV7-9 to TRBJ2-5, with TRBD2 matching 13 bases. CDR3 length equals 18 residues. The germline V gene has CDR1 SEHNR and CDR2 FQNEAQ (reference sequence). V shed 5 bases and J 1 base; nucleotides not matched to a gene: 10. CDR3 region: CASSPGTSGEFFQETQYF. CDR3 sequence (DNA): TGTGCCAGCAGCCCTGGGACTAGCGGGGAGTTCTTCCAAGAGACCCAGTACTTC.

This clone came up once. The chain combines TRBV6-6 with TRBJ1-1, with 7 bases identical to TRBD1. In germline, CDR1 is MNHNY, CDR2 SVGAGI (reference sequence). With V trimmed by 5 bases and J by 4 bases, 4 bases remained unmatched. This CDR3 is built from 13 residues. The CDR3 nucleotides are TGTGCCAGCAGTCATACAGGGGTCACTGAAGCTTTCTTT. Translating it yields CASSHTGVTEAFF.

The V call is TRBV7-9, the J call TRBJ2-7, with D perhaps TRBD1 or TRBD2 (6 bases each). This CDR3 contains 13 residues. Germline CDR1 is SEHNR and CDR2 is FQNEAQ (reference sequence). Trimming shortened V by 5 bases and J by 6 bases, and 14 bases separated the two germline ends. The CDR3 loop reads CASSPMGGGEQYF. The CDR3 bases are TGTGCCAGCAGCCCCATGGGGGGCGGCGAGCAGTACTTC. Full variable domain (remainder filled in from reference TRBV7-9 and TRBJ2-7): DTGVSQNPRHKITKRGQNVTFRCDPISEHNRLYWYRQTLGQGPEFLTYFQNEAQLEKSRLLSDRFSAERPKGSFSTLEIQRTEQGDSAMYLCASSPMGGGEQYFGPGTRLTVT.

This chain links TRBV5-4 with TRBJ1-1, with unresolved D. The CDR3 is 13 amino acids. Trimming removed 5 bases from V and 1 base from J, with 9 bases in between. The V gene's germline CDR1 is SGHNT and CDR2 YYREEE (reference sequence). The CDR3 DNA sequence: TGTGCCAGCAGACTTACGGGGAACACTGAAGCTTTCTTT. This translates into CASRLTGNTEAFF.

The gene calls are TRBV9 and TRBJ1-3; TRBD1 aligns across 8 bases. There are 14 residues in the CDR3. CDR1 and CDR2 (germline): SGDLS, YYNGEE. The V gene end was trimmed by 3 bases and the J gene end by 3 bases; junction bases not matched to a gene: 2. The CDR3 DNA follows: TGTGCCAGCAGCGACGGACAGGGTGGAAACACCATATATTTT. Encoded protein: CASSDGQGGNTIYF.

The chain is built from TRBV5-4 and TRBJ1-2; TRBD1 agrees at 8 bases. Unmatched junction bases numbered 6, after V lost 0 bases and J lost 5 bases. Germline loops: CDR1 SGHNT, CDR2 YYREEE (reference sequence). CDR3 length: 15 residues. The DNA of the CDR3 is TGTGCCAGCAGCTTGGAACAGGGGGTATCGTATGGCTACACCTTC. Amino acids: CASSLEQGVSYGYTF.

This clone has a single count. This chain links TRBV2 with TRBJ1-5; a weak D match, TRBD1 (6 bases). V shed 3 bases and J shed 0 bases, with 15 bases lying between them. The length of the CDR3 is 17 residues. In germline, CDR1 is SNHLY, CDR2 FYNNEI. The CDR3 spells CASSEGAKGFSNQPQHF. The CDR3 DNA follows: TGTGCCAGCAGTGAGGGGGCTAAAGGTTTTAGCAATCAGCCCCAGCATTTT.